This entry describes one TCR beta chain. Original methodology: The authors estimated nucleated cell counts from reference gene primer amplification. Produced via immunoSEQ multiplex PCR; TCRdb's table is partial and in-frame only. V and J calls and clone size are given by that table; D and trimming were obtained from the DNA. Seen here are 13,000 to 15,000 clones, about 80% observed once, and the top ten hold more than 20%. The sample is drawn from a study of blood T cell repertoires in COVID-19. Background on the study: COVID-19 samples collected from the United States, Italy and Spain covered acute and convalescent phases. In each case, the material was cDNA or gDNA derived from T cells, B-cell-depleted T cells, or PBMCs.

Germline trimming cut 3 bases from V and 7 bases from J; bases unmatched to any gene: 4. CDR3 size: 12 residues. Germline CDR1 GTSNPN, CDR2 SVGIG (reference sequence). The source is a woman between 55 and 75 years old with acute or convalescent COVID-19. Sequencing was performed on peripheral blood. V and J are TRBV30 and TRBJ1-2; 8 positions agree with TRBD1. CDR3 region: CAWSWQGAGYTF. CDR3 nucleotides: TGTGCCTGGAGCTGGCAGGGGGCTGGCTACACCTTC.